The T cell receptor beta chain under discussion was sequenced for a study of T cell responses to AZD1222 COVID-19 vaccine. Study-wide findings and caveats: Spike as a whole was targeted by vaccine-associated CD4 TCRs, dominant at 160-218 and 743-854. Within unmutated variant regions lay the reported targets of nearly half of spike-specific TCRs.

Germline V gene sequence: CDR1 ENHRY, CDR2 SYGVKD. Trimming stripped 4 bases from V and 5 bases from J, with 9 bases between. The CDR3 extends over 14 amino acids. Details on this clone: The antigen remains unidentified.

Measured with immunoSEQ multiplex PCR; TCRdb has only the in-frame clones, and not every one. The table has about 170,000 clones, about 87% seen once. The source is an adult who received the MenACWY meningococcal vaccine as a control. The genes are TRBV10-3 and TRBJ1-6; a possible D gene is TRBD1 (5 bases). The specimen was peripheral blood, collected 28 days after the second dose of the MenACWY control vaccine. CDR3 amino acids: CAISGWGDNSPLHF. The DNA for the CDR3 is TGTGCCATCAGTGGGTGGGGGGATAATTCACCCCTCCACTTT.